The 19 T cell receptor beta chains reported below all come from one sample, sequenced in a study of a mutant IDH1 vaccine in newly diagnosed glioma. The repertoire was sequenced with immunoSEQ multiplex PCR; TCRdb's copy has only in-frame clones and lacks some. The sample has around 100,000 clones; over 75% are singletons. Indicated time point: baseline, week 1 (first vaccination visit). As for treatment: pre-vaccination baseline after standard-of-care therapy. This specimen consisted of PBMCs, obtained from a glioma patient treated with radiotherapy, temozolomide or both. The receptors originated from a man aged 35-49 years with glioma. Some clones in this sample may be carry-over from other donors' samples.

The rearrangement joins TRBV6-5 to TRBJ1-4; D might be TRBD1 (6 bases). Germline assignment: CDR1 MNHEY and CDR2 SVGAGI. The CDR3 consists of 12 residues. Trimming cost V 3 bases and J 11 bases, with 10 bases left between them. CDR3 amino acids: CASSYTQGKLFF. CDR3 coding DNA: TGTGCCAGCAGTTATACCCAGGGGAAACTGTTTTTT.

This rearrangement joins TRBV2 to TRBJ2-7; TRBD1 agrees at 7 bases. The CDR3 extends over 12 amino acids. From germline, CDR1 is SNHLY and CDR2 FYNNEI. V was clipped by 6 bases and J by 4 bases; unmatched bases: 3. CDR3: CASRHRGYEQYF. CDR3 bases: TGTGCCAGCAGACACAGGGGATACGAGCAGTACTTC.

The V gene is TRBV10-3, the J gene TRBJ1-3; tentatively, D is TRBD1 (5 bases). Trimming shortened V by 5 bases and J by 0 bases, and 11 bases separated the two germline ends. The length of the CDR3 is 15 residues. Per the germline V gene, CDR1 is ENHRY and CDR2 is SYGVKD. This chain's CDR3 is CAISSGGFSGNTIYF. CDR3 nucleotides: TGTGCCATCAGTTCGGGGGGGTTCTCTGGAAACACCATATATTTT.

The chain uses TRBV9 and TRBJ1-1; D not resolved. V dropped 0 bases and J dropped 3 bases, with 6 bases sitting between them. The CDR3 covers 13 residues. Germline V gene data show CDR1 as SGDLS and CDR2 as YYNGEE. The CDR3 loop is CASSVGGHTEAFF. In DNA form, the CDR3 reads TGTGCCAGCAGCGTAGGAGGTCACACTGAAGCTTTCTTT.

The chain carries TRBV2 and TRBJ1-1; D is possibly TRBD1 (6 bases). Trimming removed 7 bases at V and 10 bases at J, with 10 bases between. The length of the CDR3 is 10 residues. In germline, CDR1 is SNHLY, CDR2 FYNNEI. This CDR3 is CASIRDIAFF. For the CDR3, the DNA is TGTGCCAGCATCCGGGACATAGCTTTCTTT.

This sequence joins TRBV18 and TRBJ2-3; 12 positions agree with TRBD1. V was pared by 3 bases and J by 6 bases, with 1 base of the junction left unmatched. Looked up from germline, CDR1 is KGHSH and CDR2 is LQKENI. CDR3 length: 14 amino acids. The CDR3 reads CASSPGQGADTQYF. The CDR3 DNA is TGTGCCAGCTCACCGGGACAGGGGGCCGATACGCAGTATTTT.

The gene calls are TRBV6-6 and TRBJ1-5, with D perhaps matching TRBD1 (5 bases). Germline V lookup: CDR1 MNHNY, CDR2 SVGAGI (reference sequence). This CDR3 has 16 residues. Trimming stripped 2 bases from V and 0 bases from J, with 11 bases between. The CDR3 sequence is CASSYTRGLSNQPQHF. The CDR3 DNA reads TGTGCCAGCAGTTACACGAGGGGCCTTAGCAATCAGCCCCAGCATTTT.

The rearrangement uses TRBV9 and TRBJ1-2, with 7 bases lining up with TRBD1. J was trimmed by 8 bases and V by 4 bases; bases with no gene match: 8. Per germline, CDR1 SGDLS and CDR2 YYNGEE. The CDR3 loop spans 13 amino acids. The CDR3 protein is CASSPWDSGGYTF. The CDR3 DNA sequence: TGTGCCAGCAGCCCGTGGGACAGTGGCGGCTACACCTTC.

J is TRBJ2-7 and V is TRBV13; a possible D gene is TRBD1 (6 bases). The germline V and J ends were trimmed by 4 bases and 2 bases, with 12 bases remaining between them. CDR3 length: 14 amino acids. The germline V gene encodes CDR1 PRHDT and CDR2 FYEKMQ (reference sequence). CDR3 bases: TGTGCCAGCAGCTCTCAGGGGTCTCCCTACGAGCAGTACTTC. This translates into CASSSQGSPYEQYF.

The chain has TRBV5-1 and TRBJ1-3; TRBD1 might be the D (6 bases). Germline V lookup: CDR1 SGHRS, CDR2 YFSETQ. V was shortened by 0 bases and J by 3 bases, with 7 bases between the two germline ends. The CDR3 has 14 amino acids. For the CDR3, the DNA is TGCGCCAGCAGCTTGGTAGGGGGTGGAAACACCATATATTTT. Translated: CASSLVGGGNTIYF.

The genes are TRBV19 and TRBJ2-2; D gene uncertain. The germline gives CDR1 LNHDA, CDR2 SQIVND (reference sequence). The CDR3 spans 11 residues. The V end lost 5 bases, the J end lost 7 bases, and 5 bases lay between the germline ends. CDR3 coding DNA: TGTGCCAGTAGTGGGCTCGGGGAGCTGTTTTTT. This translates into CASSGLGELFF.

The rearrangement joins TRBV11-2 to TRBJ1-2, with 9 nucleotides matching TRBD1. Germline CDR1 is SGHAT and CDR2 is FQNNGV. CDR3 length equals 13 residues. The V segment lost 6 bases and the J segment 7 bases; nucleotides outside the gene matches: 6. The CDR3: CASRGQGRSGYTF. CDR3 sequence (DNA): TGTGCCAGCAGGGGACAGGGACGATCTGGCTACACCTTC.

The V gene is TRBV5-1, the J gene TRBJ2-2; tentative D call: TRBD1 (5 bases). V was clipped by 4 bases and J by 5 bases, with 15 bases between them. This CDR3 comprises 15 residues. CDR1 is SGHRS and CDR2 is YFSETQ in the germline V gene. CDR3 bases: TGCGCCAGCAGCCAACGAAGCTCAGGGACCGGGGAGCTGTTTTTT. The encoded protein is CASSQRSSGTGELFF.

The chain recombines TRBV29-1 with TRBJ1-2; TRBD1 agrees at 8 bases. The germline V gene encodes CDR1 SQVTM and CDR2 ANQGSEA. Trimming cost V 7 bases and J 6 bases; bases outside gene matches: 4. The CDR3 consists of 11 residues. The CDR3 loop is CSGGTGNGYTF. The DNA of the CDR3 is TGCAGCGGAGGGACAGGAAATGGCTACACCTTC.

The chain carries TRBV5-1 and TRBJ1-3, with D hard to call. Between the trimmed V and J ends, which lost 4 bases and 8 bases, there was a span of 10 bases. The germline CDR1 and CDR2 sequences are SGHRS and YFSETQ. The CDR3 is 12 amino acids. The CDR3 DNA reads as TGCGCCAGCAGCCCACCTGGCGACACCATATATTTT. Its translation is CASSPPGDTIYF. Variable domain in full (rest from reference TRBV5-1 and TRBJ1-3): KAGVTQTPRYLIKTRGQQVTLSCSPISGHRSVSWYQQTPGQGLQFLFEYFSETQRNKGNFPGRFSGRQFSNSRSEMNVSTLELGDSALYLCASSPPGDTIYFGEGSWLTVV.

The chain uses TRBV29-1 and TRBJ1-6, with 8 bases that match TRBD1. CDR1 SQVTM and CDR2 ANQGSEA come from the germline V gene. This CDR3 spans 14 amino acids. Losses at the gene ends were 7 bases for V and 5 bases for J; bases not matched to a gene: 7. The CDR3 sequence: CSATTGDNNSPLHF. The CDR3 DNA sequence: TGCAGCGCCACGACAGGGGATAATAATTCACCCCTCCACTTT. The complete variable domain, with remaining parts taken from reference TRBV29-1 and TRBJ1-6, reads SAVISQKPSRDICQRGTSLTIQCQVDSQVTMMFWYRQQPGQSLTLIATANQGSEATYESGFVIDKFPISRPNLTFSTLTVSNMSPEDSSIYLCSATTGDNNSPLHFGNGTRLTVT.

CDR3 nucleotide sequence: TGTGCCAGCAGCTTAGCGTTTCAGGGAGCGGGCTCTGGAAACACCATATATTTT. The encoded protein is CASSLAFQGAGSGNTIYF. The chain employs TRBV7-9 and TRBJ1-3; a weak D match, TRBD1 (5 bases). Trimming pared 0 bases from V and 0 bases from J, leaving 15 bases between. This CDR3 region has 18 residues. Germline V gene data show CDR1 as SEHNR and CDR2 as FQNEAQ (reference sequence).

This clone was seen only once. The chain is built from TRBV2 and TRBJ2-6; no clear D. This CDR3 has 15 residues. Germline CDR1 is SNHLY and CDR2 is FYNNEI. The ends were cut back, 6 bases at V and 2 bases at J, with 11 bases in the middle. CDR3 sequence (DNA): TGTGCCAGCAGGCCACTGGGTGCTGGGGCCAACGTCCTGACTTTC. Translating it yields CASRPLGAGANVLTF. The whole variable domain, remainder taken from reference TRBV2 and TRBJ2-6, is EPEVTQTPSHQVTQMGQEVILRCVPISNHLYFYWYRQILGQKVEFLVSFYNNEISEKSEIFDDQFSVERPDGSNFTLKIRSTKLEDSAMYFCASRPLGAGANVLTFGAGSRLTVL.

This chain links TRBV5-1 with TRBJ2-7, with 11 bases that match TRBD2. The junction had 10 bases not matched to a gene; V was cut back by 0 bases and J by 5 bases. The CDR3 is 17 amino acids. Germline V gene data show CDR1 as SGHRS and CDR2 as YFSETQ. CDR3: CASSLGLAGPRTNEQYF. CDR3 nucleotide sequence: TGCGCCAGCAGCTTGGGACTAGCGGGGCCAAGGACTAACGAGCAGTACTTC.